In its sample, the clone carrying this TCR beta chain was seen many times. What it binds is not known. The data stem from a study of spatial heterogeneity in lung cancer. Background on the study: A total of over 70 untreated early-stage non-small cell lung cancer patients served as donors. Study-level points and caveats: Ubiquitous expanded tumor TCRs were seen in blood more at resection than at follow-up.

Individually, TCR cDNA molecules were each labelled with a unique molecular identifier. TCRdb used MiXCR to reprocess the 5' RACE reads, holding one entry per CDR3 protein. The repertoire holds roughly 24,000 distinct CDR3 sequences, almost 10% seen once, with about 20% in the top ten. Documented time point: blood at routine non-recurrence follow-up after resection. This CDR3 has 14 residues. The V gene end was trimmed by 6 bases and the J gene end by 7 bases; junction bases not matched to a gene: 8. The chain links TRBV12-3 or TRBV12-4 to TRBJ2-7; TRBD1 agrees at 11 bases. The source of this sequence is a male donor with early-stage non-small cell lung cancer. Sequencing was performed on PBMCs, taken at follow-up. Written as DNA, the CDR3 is TGTGCCAGCAGAGGGACAGGGGGAGAAGAAGAGCAGTACTTC. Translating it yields CASRGTGGEEEQYF.